This T cell receptor (beta chain) came from a study of blood T cell repertoires in COVID-19. Measured with immunoSEQ multiplex PCR; TCRdb has only the in-frame clones, and not every one. The repertoire holds around 200,000 clones, with about 86% as singletons. The length of the CDR3 is 13 residues. The V end lost 7 bases, the J end lost 7 bases, and 11 bases lay between the germline ends. Germline assignment: CDR1 SNHLY and CDR2 FYNNEI. The rearrangement links TRBV2 to TRBJ1-6; D call uncertain. The sequence was collected from a woman aged 50 to 60 with acute or convalescent COVID-19. Sequencing was carried out using peripheral blood. The CDR3 DNA follows: TGTGCCAGCATCGCCAGTACCAATTCACCCCTCCACTTT. As protein: CASIASTNSPLHF. Variable domain in full (rest from reference TRBV2 and TRBJ1-6): EPEVTQTPSHQVTQMGQEVILRCVPISNHLYFYWYRQILGQKVEFLVSFYNNEISEKSEIFDDQFSVERPDGSNFTLKIRSTKLEDSAMYFCASIASTNSPLHFGNGTRLTVT.